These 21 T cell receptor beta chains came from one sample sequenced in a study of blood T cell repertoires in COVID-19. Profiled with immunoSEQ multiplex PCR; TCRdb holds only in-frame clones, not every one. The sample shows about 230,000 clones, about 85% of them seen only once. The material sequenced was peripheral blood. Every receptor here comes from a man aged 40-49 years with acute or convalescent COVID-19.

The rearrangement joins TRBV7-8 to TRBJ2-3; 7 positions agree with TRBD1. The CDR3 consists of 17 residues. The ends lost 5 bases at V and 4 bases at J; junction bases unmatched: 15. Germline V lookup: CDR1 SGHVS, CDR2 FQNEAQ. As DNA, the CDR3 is TGTGCCAGCAGCCCCCGAGGGCGACAGGGTACGTCAGATACGCAGTATTTT. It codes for CASSPRGRQGTSDTQYF. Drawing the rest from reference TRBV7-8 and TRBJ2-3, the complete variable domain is GAGVSQSPRYKVAKRGQDVALRCDPISGHVSLFWYQQALGQGPEFLTYFQNEAQLDKSGLPSDRFFAERPEGSVSTLKIQRTQQEDSAVYLCASSPRGRQGTSDTQYFGPGTRLTVL.

The CDR3 here is CASSHRVPSGNTIYF. The CDR3 nucleotides read TGTGCCAGCAGCCACCGGGTCCCCTCTGGAAACACCATATATTTT. The chain joins TRBV7-9 to TRBJ1-3; D remains unclear. The CDR3 has 15 amino acids. The germline gives CDR1 SEHNR, CDR2 FQNEAQ (reference sequence). Trimming left V 5 bases short and J 0 bases short, with 11 bases between.

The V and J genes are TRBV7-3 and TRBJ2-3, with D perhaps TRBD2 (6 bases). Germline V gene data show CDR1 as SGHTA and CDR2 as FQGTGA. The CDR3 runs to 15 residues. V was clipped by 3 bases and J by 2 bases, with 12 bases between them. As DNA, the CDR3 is TGTGCCAGCAGCTTTCGCGGGGCGATCACAGATACGCAGTATTTT. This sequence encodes CASSFRGAITDTQYF. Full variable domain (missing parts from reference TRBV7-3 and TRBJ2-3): GAGVSQTPSNKVTEKGKYVELRCDPISGHTALYWYRQSLGQGPEFLIYFQGTGAADDSGLPNDRFFAVRPEGSVSTLKIQRTERGDSAVYLCASSFRGAITDTQYFGPGTRLTVL.

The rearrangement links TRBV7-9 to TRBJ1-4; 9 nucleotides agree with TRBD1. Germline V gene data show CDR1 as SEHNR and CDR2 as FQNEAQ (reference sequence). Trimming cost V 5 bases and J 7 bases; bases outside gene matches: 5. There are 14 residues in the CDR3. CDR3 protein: CASSLGQGFEKLFF. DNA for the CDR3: TGTGCCAGCAGCCTGGGACAGGGATTTGAAAAACTGTTTTTT.

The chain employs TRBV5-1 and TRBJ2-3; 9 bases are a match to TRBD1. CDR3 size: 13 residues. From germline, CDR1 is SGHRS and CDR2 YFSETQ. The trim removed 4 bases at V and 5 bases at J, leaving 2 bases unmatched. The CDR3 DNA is TGCGCCAGCAGCACGGACAGGGGAGATACGCAGTATTTT. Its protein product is CASSTDRGDTQYF.

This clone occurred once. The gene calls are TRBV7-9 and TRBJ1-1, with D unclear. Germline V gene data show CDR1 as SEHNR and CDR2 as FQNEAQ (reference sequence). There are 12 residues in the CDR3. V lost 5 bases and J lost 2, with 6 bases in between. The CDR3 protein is CASSRTNTEAFF. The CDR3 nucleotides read TGTGCCAGCAGCCGAACTAACACTGAAGCTTTCTTT.

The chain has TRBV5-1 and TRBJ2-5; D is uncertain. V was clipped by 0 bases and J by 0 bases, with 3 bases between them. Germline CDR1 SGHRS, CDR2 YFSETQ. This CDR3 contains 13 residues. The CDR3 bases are TGCGCCAGCAGCTTGGACAACCAAGAGACCCAGTACTTC. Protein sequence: CASSLDNQETQYF.

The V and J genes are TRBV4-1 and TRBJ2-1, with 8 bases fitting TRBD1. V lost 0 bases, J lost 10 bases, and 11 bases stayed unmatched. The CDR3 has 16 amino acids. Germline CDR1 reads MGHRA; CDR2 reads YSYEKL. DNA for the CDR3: TGCGCCAGCAGCCAAGATCGGGGACAGGTGAGGAACGAGCAGTTCTTC. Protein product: CASSQDRGQVRNEQFF.

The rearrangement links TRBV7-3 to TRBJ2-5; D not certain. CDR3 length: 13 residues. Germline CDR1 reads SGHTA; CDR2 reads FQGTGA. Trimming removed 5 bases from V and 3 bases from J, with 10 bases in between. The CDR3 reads CASSRGSEETQYF. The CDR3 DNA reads TGTGCCAGCAGCAGAGGATCAGAAGAGACCCAGTACTTC. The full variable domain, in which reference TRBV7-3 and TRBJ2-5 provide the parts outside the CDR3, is GAGVSQTPSNKVTEKGKYVELRCDPISGHTALYWYRQSLGQGPEFLIYFQGTGAADDSGLPNDRFFAVRPEGSVSTLKIQRTERGDSAVYLCASSRGSEETQYFGPGTRLLVL.

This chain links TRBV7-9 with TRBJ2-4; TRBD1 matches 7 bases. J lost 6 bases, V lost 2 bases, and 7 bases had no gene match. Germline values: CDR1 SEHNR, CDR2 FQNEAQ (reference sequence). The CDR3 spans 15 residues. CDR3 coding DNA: TGTGCCAGCAGCTTATTTACAGGGGATACAAACATTCAGTACTTC. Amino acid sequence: CASSLFTGDTNIQYF.

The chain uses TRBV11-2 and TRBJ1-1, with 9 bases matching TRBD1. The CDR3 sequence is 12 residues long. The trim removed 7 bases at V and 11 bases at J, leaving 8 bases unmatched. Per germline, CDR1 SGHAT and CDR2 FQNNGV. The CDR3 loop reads CASTPQGAGAFF. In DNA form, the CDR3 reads TGTGCCAGCACCCCACAGGGGGCAGGTGCTTTCTTT.

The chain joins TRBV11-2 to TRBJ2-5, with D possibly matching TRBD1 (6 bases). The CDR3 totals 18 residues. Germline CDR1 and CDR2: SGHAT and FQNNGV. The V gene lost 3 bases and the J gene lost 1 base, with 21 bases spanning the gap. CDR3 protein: CASSFGFTRGGSQETQYF. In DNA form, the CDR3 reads TGTGCCAGCAGCTTTGGTTTCACCAGGGGTGGGAGCCAAGAGACCCAGTACTTC.

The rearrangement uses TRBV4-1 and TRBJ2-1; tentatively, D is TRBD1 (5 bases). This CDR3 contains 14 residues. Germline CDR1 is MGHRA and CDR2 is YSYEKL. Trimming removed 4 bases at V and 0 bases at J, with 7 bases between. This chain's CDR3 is CASSPRGSYNEQFF. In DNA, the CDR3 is TGCGCCAGCAGCCCTAGGGGCTCCTACAATGAGCAGTTCTTC.

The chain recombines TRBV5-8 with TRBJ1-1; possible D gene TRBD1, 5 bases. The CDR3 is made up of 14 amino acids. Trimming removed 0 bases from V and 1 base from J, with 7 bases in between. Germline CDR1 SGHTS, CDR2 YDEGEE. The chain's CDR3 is CASSLGGANTEAFF. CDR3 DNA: TGTGCCAGCAGCTTGGGTGGGGCGAACACTGAAGCTTTCTTT.

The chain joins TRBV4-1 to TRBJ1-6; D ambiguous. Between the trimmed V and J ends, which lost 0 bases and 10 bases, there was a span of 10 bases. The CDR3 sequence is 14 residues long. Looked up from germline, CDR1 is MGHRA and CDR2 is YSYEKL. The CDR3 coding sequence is TGCGCCAGCAGCCAAGACACGAGGTTCTCACCCCTCCACTTT. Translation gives CASSQDTRFSPLHF.

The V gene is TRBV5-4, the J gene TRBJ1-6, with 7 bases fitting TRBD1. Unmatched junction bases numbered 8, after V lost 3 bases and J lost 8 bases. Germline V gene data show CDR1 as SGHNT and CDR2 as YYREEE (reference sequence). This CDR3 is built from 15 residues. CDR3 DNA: TGTGCCAGCAGCTACCTAGACAGGGTGGATTCACCCCTCCACTTT. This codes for CASSYLDRVDSPLHF. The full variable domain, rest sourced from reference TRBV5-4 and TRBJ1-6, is ETGVTQSPTHLIKTRGQQVTLRCSSQSGHNTVSWYQQALGQGPQFIFQYYREEENGRGNFPPRFSGLQFPNYSSELNVNALELDDSALYLCASSYLDRVDSPLHFGNGTRLTVT.

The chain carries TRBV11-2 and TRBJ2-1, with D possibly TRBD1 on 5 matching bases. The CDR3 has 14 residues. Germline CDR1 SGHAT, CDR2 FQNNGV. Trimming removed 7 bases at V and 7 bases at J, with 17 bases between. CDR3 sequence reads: CASIRTRNDNEQFF. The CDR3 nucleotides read TGTGCCAGCATCAGGACACGGAATGATAATGAGCAGTTCTTC.

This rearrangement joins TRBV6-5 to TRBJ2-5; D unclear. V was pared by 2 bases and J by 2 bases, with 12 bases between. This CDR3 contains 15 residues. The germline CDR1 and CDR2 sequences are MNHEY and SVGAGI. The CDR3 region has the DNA TGTGCCAGCAGTTACGCGGCGAGTGGGCAAGAGACCCAGTACTTC. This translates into CASSYAASGQETQYF.

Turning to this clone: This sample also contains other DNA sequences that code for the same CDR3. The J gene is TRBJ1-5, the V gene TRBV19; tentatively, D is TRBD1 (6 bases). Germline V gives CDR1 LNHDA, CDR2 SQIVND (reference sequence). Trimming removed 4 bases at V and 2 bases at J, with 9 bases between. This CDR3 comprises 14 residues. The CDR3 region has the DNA TGTGCCAGTAGTAGGGGGCTCGGCAATCAGCCCCAGCATTTT. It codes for CASSRGLGNQPQHF.

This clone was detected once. CDR3 residues: CASSLDFTDTQYF. The CDR3 nucleotides read TGTGCCAGCAGTTTGGACTTCACAGATACGCAGTATTTT. This chain links TRBV12-3 or TRBV12-4 with TRBJ2-3, with D tentatively TRBD2 (5 bases). V gave up 3 bases and J gave up 2 bases, with 6 bases separating them. The CDR3 sequence is 13 residues long.

The CDR3: CASSYSSPGSTDTQYF. The CDR3 DNA is TGTGCCAGCAGTTACTCGAGTCCGGGTTCCACAGATACGCAGTATTTT. The chain employs TRBV6-5 and TRBJ2-3; the D is unclear. CDR3 size: 16 residues. Germline CDR1 and CDR2: MNHEY and SVGAGI. The V gene lost 0 bases and the J gene lost 2 bases, with 12 bases spanning the gap.